The 28 T cell receptor beta chains listed next were all sequenced from one sample in a study of beta chain features in type 1 diabetes. Isolated RNA was reverse transcribed in full, so expressed TCRB transcripts were sequenced. Clones were read by immunoSEQ multiplex PCR, and TCRdb kept only the in-frame ones, dropping some. The data hold approximately 340,000 clones, with around 15% observed a single time. The specimen was naive CD4+ T cells from blood. The receptors originated from a young woman in good health.

A few counts support this clone. The chain couples TRBV27 to TRBJ2-1; 16 bases are shared with TRBD2. V gave up 6 bases and J gave up 6 bases; unmatched junction bases: 17. CDR1 and CDR2 (germline): MNHEY, SMNVEV (reference sequence). The CDR3 has 20 residues. The CDR3 reads CASSAKLPGLAGGKRNEQFF. As DNA, the CDR3 is TGTGCCAGCAGCGCAAAACTTCCGGGACTAGCGGGAGGGAAACGCAATGAGCAGTTCTTC.

This clone was recorded a few times. The genes are TRBV7-9 and TRBJ2-1; 12 bases fit TRBD2. V shed 5 bases, J shed 9 bases, and the junction held 8 bases outside the gene matches. Germline CDR1 and CDR2: SEHNR and FQNEAQ (reference sequence). CDR3 length: 15 amino acids. The CDR3 loop is CASSPRTSGIGEQFF. The CDR3 DNA follows: TGTGCCAGCAGCCCGCGGACTAGCGGGATTGGTGAGCAGTTCTTC.

This chain joins TRBV28 and TRBJ2-2, with D uncertain. The germline gives CDR1 MDHEN, CDR2 SYDVKM. CDR3 length: 15 amino acids. V lost 7 bases and J 0 bases, leaving 12 bases between the germline ends. The CDR3 region is CASTSGSANTGELFF. CDR3 sequence (DNA): TGTGCCAGCACCTCTGGCAGCGCGAACACCGGGGAGCTGTTTTTT.

V gene TRBV19 combines with J gene TRBJ1-1; TRBD1 matches 8 bases. J lost 5 bases, V lost 6 bases, and 17 bases had no gene match. Per germline, CDR1 LNHDA and CDR2 SQIVND (reference sequence). The CDR3 is 17 residues long. The CDR3 region is CASRKDRAMRTRTEAFF. CDR3 DNA sequence: TGTGCCAGTAGGAAGGACAGGGCAATGAGGACGAGGACTGAAGCTTTCTTT. Complete variable domain (other parts from reference TRBV19 and TRBJ1-1): DGGITQSPKYLFRKEGQNVTLSCEQNLNHDAMYWYRQDPGQGLRLIYYSQIVNDFQKGDIAEGYSVSREKKESFPLTVTSAQKNPTAFYLCASRKDRAMRTRTEAFFGQGTRLTVV.

J is TRBJ2-3 and V is TRBV18, with 15 positions matching TRBD2. From germline, CDR1 is KGHSH and CDR2 LQKENI. The CDR3 is 17 amino acids. With 4 bases clipped from V and 6 bases from J, the junction kept 8 bases outside the gene matches. CDR3 protein: CASSRQGLAGGPDTQYF. The CDR3 bases are TGTGCCAGCTCACGACAAGGACTAGCGGGAGGGCCGGATACGCAGTATTTT.

The table lists this clone with a few counts. This chain connects TRBV13 to TRBJ2-2, with 7 bases fitting TRBD2. This CDR3 has 13 amino acids. Losses at the gene ends were 8 bases for V and 3 bases for J; bases not matched to a gene: 3. The germline CDR1 and CDR2 sequences are PRHDT and FYEKMQ (reference sequence). DNA of the CDR3: TGTGCCAGCTACGGGAGGCACACCGGGGAGCTGTTTTTT. Amino acids: CASYGRHTGELFF.

The CDR3 DNA reads as TGTGCCAGCAGTGCCTACAGGGGCGAAAACTATGGCTACACCTTC. This sequence encodes CASSAYRGENYGYTF. The chain combines TRBV28 with TRBJ1-2, with TRBD1 identical over 7 bases. The V and J ends lost 5 bases and 2 bases, in that order; junction bases with no gene match: 8. CDR1 is MDHEN, CDR2 SYDVKM, per germline. The CDR3 is 15 amino acids.

The chain joins TRBV5-6 to TRBJ2-3, with 7 bases that match TRBD1. The CDR3 totals 15 residues. V gave up 4 bases and J gave up 7 bases; unmatched junction bases: 12. Per germline, CDR1 SGHDT and CDR2 YYEEEE. CDR3 amino acids: CASSQATRQGNTQYF. The CDR3 DNA sequence: TGTGCCAGCAGCCAAGCTACTAGACAGGGCAATACGCAGTATTTT.

There are a few counts of this clone. The V and J genes are TRBV4-1 and TRBJ1-1; 7 positions match TRBD1. The CDR3 has 18 amino acids. Germline lookup yields CDR1 MGHRA and CDR2 YSYEKL. The V and J ends lost 0 bases and 0 bases, in that order; junction bases with no gene match: 10. The CDR3 sequence: CASSQDGGQFLLNTEAFF. The DNA for the CDR3 is TGCGCCAGCAGCCAAGATGGGGGACAGTTCTTATTGAACACTGAAGCTTTCTTT.

The chain recombines TRBV7-9 with TRBJ2-7, with a weak D call TRBD2 (6 bases). The CDR3 has 13 residues. Deletions cut 5 bases from V and 5 bases from J, with 13 bases between. Germline assignment: CDR1 SEHNR and CDR2 FQNEAQ (reference sequence). The CDR3 loop is CASSHGRGNEQYF. CDR3 DNA: TGTGCCAGCAGCCACGGGCGGGGAAACGAGCAGTACTTC. Using reference TRBV7-9 and TRBJ2-7 for the parts outside the CDR3, the full variable domain is DTGVSQNPRHKITKRGQNVTFRCDPISEHNRLYWYRQTLGQGPEFLTYFQNEAQLEKSRLLSDRFSAERPKGSFSTLEIQRTEQGDSAMYLCASSHGRGNEQYFGPGTRLTVT.

The V gene is TRBV20-1, the J gene TRBJ2-7; the match to TRBD1 covers 7 bases. This CDR3 region has 11 residues. Per germline, CDR1 DFQATT and CDR2 SNEGSKA (reference sequence). After removal of 7 bases from V and 3 bases from J, the junction contained 3 bases not matched to a gene. The CDR3 DNA reads as TGCAGTGTAGGGGGCGTCTACGAGCAGTACTTC. This translates into CSVGGVYEQYF.

This clone has just a few counts. This chain connects TRBV9 to TRBJ1-1, with a tentative D call TRBD1 (5 bases). The V gene lost 0 bases and the J gene lost 7 bases, with 13 bases spanning the gap. Per the germline V gene, CDR1 is SGDLS and CDR2 is YYNGEE. The CDR3 is 14 amino acids. CDR3 in amino acids: CASSVGGLGGEAFF. CDR3 in DNA: TGTGCCAGCAGCGTAGGGGGTTTGGGGGGTGAAGCTTTCTTT.

The genes are TRBV14 and TRBJ2-7; D gene uncertain. The CDR3 loop spans 13 amino acids. Germline CDR1 is SGHDN and CDR2 is FVKESK. Trimming shortened V by 3 bases and J by 0 bases, and 6 bases separated the two germline ends. The CDR3 is CASSQLSSYEQYF. CDR3 in DNA: TGTGCCAGCAGCCAGCTTAGCTCCTACGAGCAGTACTTC. Drawing the rest from reference TRBV14 and TRBJ2-7, the complete variable domain is EAGVTQFPSHSVIEKGQTVTLRCDPISGHDNLYWYRRVMGKEIKFLLHFVKESKQDESGMPNNRFLAERTGGTYSTLKVQPAELEDSGVYFCASSQLSSYEQYFGPGTRLTVT.

This clone turned up a few times. V is TRBV28 and J is TRBJ2-7; D perhaps matches TRBD2 (6 bases). Germline CDR1 MDHEN, CDR2 SYDVKM. V lost 8 bases, J lost 3 bases, and 11 bases lay in between. The CDR3 extends over 12 amino acids. Written as DNA, the CDR3 is TGTGCCAGCGGGCAGGGAGGCTACGAGCAGTACTTC. It yields the protein CASGQGGYEQYF.

The gene calls are TRBV5-6 and TRBJ2-1; D is unresolved. Germline V lookup: CDR1 SGHDT, CDR2 YYEEEE. The CDR3 runs to 14 residues. V was pared by 2 bases and J by 3 bases, with 9 bases between. CDR3 loop: CASSLRTVYNEQFF. The DNA of the CDR3 is TGTGCCAGCAGCTTACGCACAGTCTACAATGAGCAGTTCTTC.

This clone was detected only a few times. V and J are TRBV7-2 and TRBJ1-2; possibly TRBD1 for D (5 bases). Deletions cut 3 bases from V and 8 bases from J, with 19 bases between. This CDR3 is 15 amino acids long. CDR1 and CDR2 (germline): SGHTA, FQGNSA. This chain's CDR3 is CASSFGGGAPLGYTF. The CDR3 DNA follows: TGTGCCAGCAGCTTCGGTGGCGGGGCGCCTCTCGGCTACACCTTC.

The table lists this clone with a few counts. V is TRBV19 and J is TRBJ2-1; TRBD2 matches 7 bases. Germline V gene sequence: CDR1 LNHDA, CDR2 SQIVND (reference sequence). With 5 bases clipped from V and 8 bases from J, the junction kept 6 bases outside the gene matches. The CDR3 contains 13 residues. CDR3 amino acids: CASSQGLVDEQFF. As DNA, the CDR3 is TGTGCCAGTAGTCAAGGACTAGTCGATGAGCAGTTCTTC.

This clone appeared a few times. V is TRBV30 and J is TRBJ2-1; 13 positions agree with TRBD2. This CDR3 region has 16 residues. Per the germline V gene, CDR1 is GTSNPN and CDR2 is SVGIG (reference sequence). J lost 12 bases, V lost 3 bases, and 14 bases had no gene match. This chain's CDR3 is CAWRLGGLAGVSGQFF. The CDR3 DNA sequence: TGTGCCTGGAGGTTAGGAGGACTAGCGGGAGTGAGCGGGCAGTTCTTC.

This chain uses TRBV18 with TRBJ2-1; 9 bases are a match to TRBD2. CDR1 and CDR2 from the germline V gene are KGHSH and LQKENI. The junction had 1 base not matched to a gene; V was cut back by 2 bases and J by 8 bases. The CDR3 runs to 13 residues. The DNA of the CDR3 is TGTGCCAGCTCACCAATAGCGGGAGATGAGCAGTTCTTC. Translated, it gives CASSPIAGDEQFF.

This clone appeared a few times. The same CDR3 can be traced to other DNA sequences in this sample. The rearrangement joins TRBV28 to TRBJ2-6; 7 bases match TRBD2. Germline V gene data show CDR1 as MDHEN and CDR2 as SYDVKM. The length of the CDR3 is 15 residues. With 3 bases clipped from V and 1 base from J, the junction kept 0 bases outside the gene matches. The CDR3 region is CASSFGGSGANVLTF. DNA of the CDR3: TGTGCCAGCAGTTTCGGGGGGTCTGGGGCCAACGTCCTGACTTTC. Full variable domain (remainder filled in from reference TRBV28 and TRBJ2-6): DVKVTQSSRYLVKRTGEKVFLECVQDMDHENMFWYRQDPGLGLRLIYFSYDVKMKEKGDIPEGYSVSREKKERFSLILESASTNQTSMYLCASSFGGSGANVLTFGAGSRLTVL.

This clone came up a few times. This chain uses TRBV29-1 with TRBJ2-6; TRBD2 matches 7 bases. V was clipped by 4 bases and J by 1 base; unmatched bases: 7. Germline V lookup: CDR1 SQVTM, CDR2 ANQGSEA. The CDR3 totals 16 residues. CDR3 sequence: CSVAGTTTSGANVLTF. CDR3 sequence (DNA): TGCAGCGTTGCCGGGACTACAACATCTGGGGCCAACGTCCTGACTTTC.

This clone was seen a few times. Other DNA sequences in this specimen translate into the identical CDR3. V usage is TRBV30 and J usage is TRBJ1-5, with no clear D. Trimming took 1 base from V and 2 from J, leaving 6 bases between them. This CDR3 comprises 13 residues. The germline V gene has CDR1 GTSNPN and CDR2 SVGIG (reference sequence). Here the CDR3 DNA reads TGTGCCTGGAGTGGGCAGGGCAATCAGCCCCAGCATTTT. Translated: CAWSGQGNQPQHF.

J is TRBJ1-5 and V is TRBV7-3, with D possibly matching TRBD1 (5 bases). The CDR3 has 13 residues. Germline-derived CDR1 and CDR2 are SGHTA and FQGTGA. The V end was cut by 9 bases, the J end by 1 base, with 10 bases between. This CDR3 is CASRGYSNQPQHF. The CDR3, as DNA: TGTGCCAGTAGGGGTTACAGCAATCAGCCCCAGCATTTT.

The chain uses TRBV4-1 and TRBJ1-1; D unresolved. CDR3 length: 15 amino acids. CDR1 is MGHRA, CDR2 YSYEKL, per germline. V dropped 0 bases and J dropped 1 base, with 9 bases sitting between them. The CDR3 DNA reads as TGCGCCAGCAGCCAAGACCTGGCGGCGAACACTGAAGCTTTCTTT. Protein product: CASSQDLAANTEAFF.

CDR3 nucleotide sequence: TGCGCCAGCAGCCAAGATAAACCCTCCAGGCTGCACTATGGCTACACCTTC. It translates to CASSQDKPSRLHYGYTF. This rearrangement joins TRBV4-1 to TRBJ1-2; D is ambiguous. The CDR3 loop spans 17 amino acids. Germline assignment: CDR1 MGHRA and CDR2 YSYEKL. Trimming removed 0 bases from V and 3 bases from J, with 17 bases in between.

The gene calls are TRBV28 and TRBJ2-7; 7 bases align to TRBD1. The CDR3 contains 14 residues. The J segment lost 7 bases and the V segment lost 8 bases, leaving 14 bases of the junction unmatched. Germline CDR1 and CDR2: MDHEN and SYDVKM. The CDR3 DNA reads as TGTGCCAGCGCCCCCCGGGACAGAAGTATAGAGCAGTACTTC. Its protein is CASAPRDRSIEQYF.

In its sample, this clone was seen a few times. The J gene is TRBJ2-1, the V gene TRBV5-1; D call uncertain. CDR3 length equals 14 residues. The germline V gene encodes CDR1 SGHRS and CDR2 YFSETQ. Trimming shortened V by 0 bases and J by 12 bases, and 16 bases separated the two germline ends. CDR3 in amino acids: CASSLDAGPGWQFF. CDR3 in DNA: TGCGCCAGCAGCTTGGATGCTGGGCCCGGATGGCAGTTCTTC.

The sample holds a few counts of this clone. The rearrangement joins TRBV7-9 to TRBJ2-1; 8 positions agree with TRBD2. Trimming removed 3 bases from V and 2 bases from J; junction bases left unmatched: 9. CDR1 and CDR2 from the germline V gene are SEHNR and FQNEAQ (reference sequence). CDR3 length equals 17 residues. The CDR3 loop reads CASSFPTSGGAYNEQFF. CDR3 sequence (DNA): TGTGCCAGCAGCTTTCCTACTAGCGGAGGGGCCTACAATGAGCAGTTCTTC.